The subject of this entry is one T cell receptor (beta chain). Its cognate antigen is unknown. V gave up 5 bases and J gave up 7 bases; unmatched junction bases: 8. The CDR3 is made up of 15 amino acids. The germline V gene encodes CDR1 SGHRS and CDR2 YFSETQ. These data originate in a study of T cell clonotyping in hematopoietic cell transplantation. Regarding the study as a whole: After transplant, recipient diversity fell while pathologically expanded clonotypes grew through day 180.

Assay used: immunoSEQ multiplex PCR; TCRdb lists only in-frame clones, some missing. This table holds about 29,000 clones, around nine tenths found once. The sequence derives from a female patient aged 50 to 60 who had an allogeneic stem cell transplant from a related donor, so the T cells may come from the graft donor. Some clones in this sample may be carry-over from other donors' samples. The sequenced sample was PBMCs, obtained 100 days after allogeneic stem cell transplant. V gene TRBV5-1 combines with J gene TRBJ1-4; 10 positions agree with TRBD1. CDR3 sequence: CASSPTGGLSEKLFF. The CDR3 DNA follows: TGCGCCAGCAGTCCGACAGGGGGCTTATCTGAAAAACTGTTTTTT.